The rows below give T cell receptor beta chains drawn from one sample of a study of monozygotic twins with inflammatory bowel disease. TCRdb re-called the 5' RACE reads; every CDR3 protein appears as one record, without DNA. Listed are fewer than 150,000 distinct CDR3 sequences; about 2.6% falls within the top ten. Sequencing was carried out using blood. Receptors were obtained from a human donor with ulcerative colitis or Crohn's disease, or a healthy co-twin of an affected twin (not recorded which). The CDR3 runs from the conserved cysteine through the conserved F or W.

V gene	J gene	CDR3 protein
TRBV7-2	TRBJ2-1	CASSLSGGSYNEQFF
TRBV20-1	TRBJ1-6	CRATGGSYNSPLHF
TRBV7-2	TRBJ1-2	CASSLGDWGTYGYTF
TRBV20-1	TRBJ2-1	CSARFGGPEEQFF
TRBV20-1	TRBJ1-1	CSARDRGEAFF
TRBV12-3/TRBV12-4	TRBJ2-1	CASSFDRYNEQFF
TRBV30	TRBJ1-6	CAWRTGLIDSPLHF
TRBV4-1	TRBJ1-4	CASSQEWIPHEKLFF
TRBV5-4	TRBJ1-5	CASSFGGGGGNQPQHF
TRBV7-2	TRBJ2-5	CASSLSSGGSGETQYF
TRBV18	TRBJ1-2	CASSPETRGDGYTF
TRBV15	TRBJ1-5	CATSSDRGSNQPQHF
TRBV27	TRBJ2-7	CASSLDRFLLQQYF
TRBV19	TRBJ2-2	CASSIANRGAGELFF
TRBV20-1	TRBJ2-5	CSASQGLAGIQETQYF
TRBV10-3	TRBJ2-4	CAISEGGAKNIQYF
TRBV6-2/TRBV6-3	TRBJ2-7	CASSYPNYEQYF
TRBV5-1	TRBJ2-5	CASSTGPGRGGETQYF
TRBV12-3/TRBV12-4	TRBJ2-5	CASKQGAQETQYF
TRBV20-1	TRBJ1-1	CSASPVAEAFF
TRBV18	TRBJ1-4	CASSLRGLNEKLFF
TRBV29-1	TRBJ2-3	CSVVADHTDTQYF
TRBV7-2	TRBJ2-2	CASSLVSGELFF
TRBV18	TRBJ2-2	CASSPDLQNTGELFF
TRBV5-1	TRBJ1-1	CASSLGQAVPEAFF
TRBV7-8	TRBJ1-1	CASNSAYRADKNTEAFF
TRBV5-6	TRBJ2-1	CASSLAGFDEQFF
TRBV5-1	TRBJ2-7	CASSSGLAGQIGMHEQYF
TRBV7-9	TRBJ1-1	CASSPQAAGMAFF
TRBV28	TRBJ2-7	CASSLFGSYEQYF
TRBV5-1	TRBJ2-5	CASSLRSGSRETQYF
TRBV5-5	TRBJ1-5	CASSLDSWVVQPQHF
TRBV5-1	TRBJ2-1	CASSSWRGGNVNEQFF
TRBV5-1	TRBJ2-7	CASSRDSRYEQYF
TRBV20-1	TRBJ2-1	CSARDSRGRSEQFF
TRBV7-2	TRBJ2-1	CASSRREDRAFF
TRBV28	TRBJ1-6	CASSFVAGSPLHF
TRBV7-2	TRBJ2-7	CATRTPGQGLYEQYF
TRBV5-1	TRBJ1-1	CASSLEGTVLGNTEAFF
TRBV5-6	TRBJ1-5	CASSFLNQPQHF
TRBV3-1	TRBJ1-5	CASSPGTGPNQPQHF
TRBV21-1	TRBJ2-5	CASSKQLSGSGTQYF
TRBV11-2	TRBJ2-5	CASSPTGGSETQYF
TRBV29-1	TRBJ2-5	CSVVVRGETQYF
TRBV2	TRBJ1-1	CASTLAPGGANTEAFF
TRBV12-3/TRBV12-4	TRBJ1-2	CASSFGLGGYTF
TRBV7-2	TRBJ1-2	CASSFEYGYTF
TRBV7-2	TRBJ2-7	CASSQAGTAYYEQYF
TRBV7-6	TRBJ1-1	CASSLAPEMNTEAFF